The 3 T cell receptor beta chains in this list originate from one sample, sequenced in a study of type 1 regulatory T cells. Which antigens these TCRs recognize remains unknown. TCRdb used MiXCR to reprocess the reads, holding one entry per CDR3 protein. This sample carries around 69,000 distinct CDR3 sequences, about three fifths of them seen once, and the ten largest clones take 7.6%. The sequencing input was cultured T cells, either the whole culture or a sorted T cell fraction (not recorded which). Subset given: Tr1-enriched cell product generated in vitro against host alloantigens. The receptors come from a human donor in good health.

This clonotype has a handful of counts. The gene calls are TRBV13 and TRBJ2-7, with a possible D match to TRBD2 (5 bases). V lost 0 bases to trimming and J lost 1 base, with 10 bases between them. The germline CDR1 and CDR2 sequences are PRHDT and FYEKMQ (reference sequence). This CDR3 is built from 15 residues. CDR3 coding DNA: TGTGCCAGCAGCTTAGGCGGGAAGGGTTCCTACGAGCAGTACTTC. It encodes CASSLGGKGSYEQYF.

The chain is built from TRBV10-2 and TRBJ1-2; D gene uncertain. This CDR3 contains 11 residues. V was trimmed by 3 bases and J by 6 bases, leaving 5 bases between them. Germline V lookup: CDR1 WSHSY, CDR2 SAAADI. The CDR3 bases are TGCGCCAGCAGTGATTTAGATGGCTACACCTTC. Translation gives CASSDLDGYTF.

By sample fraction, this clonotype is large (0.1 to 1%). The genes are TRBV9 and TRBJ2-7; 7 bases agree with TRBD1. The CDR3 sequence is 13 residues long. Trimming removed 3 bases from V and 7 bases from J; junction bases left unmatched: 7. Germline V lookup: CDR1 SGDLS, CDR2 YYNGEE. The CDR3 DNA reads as TGTGCCAGCAGCGGGAGGCCGACAGGGGAGCAGTACTTC. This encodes CASSGRPTGEQYF.